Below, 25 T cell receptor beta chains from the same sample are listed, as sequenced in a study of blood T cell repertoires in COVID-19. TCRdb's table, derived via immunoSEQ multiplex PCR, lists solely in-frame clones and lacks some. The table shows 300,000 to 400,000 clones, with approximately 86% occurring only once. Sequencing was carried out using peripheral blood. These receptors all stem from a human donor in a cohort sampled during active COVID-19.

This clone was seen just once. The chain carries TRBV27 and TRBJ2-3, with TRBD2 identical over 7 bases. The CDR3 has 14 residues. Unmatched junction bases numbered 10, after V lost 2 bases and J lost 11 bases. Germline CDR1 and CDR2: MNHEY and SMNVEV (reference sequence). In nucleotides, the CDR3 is TGTGCCAGCAGTTTAACCTCTTTAGGGACTATGCAGTATTTT. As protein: CASSLTSLGTMQYF.

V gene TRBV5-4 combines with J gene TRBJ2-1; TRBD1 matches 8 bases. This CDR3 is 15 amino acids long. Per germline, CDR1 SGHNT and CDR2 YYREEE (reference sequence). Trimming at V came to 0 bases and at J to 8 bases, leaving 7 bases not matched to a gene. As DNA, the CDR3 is TGTGCCAGCAGCTTGGAGAGACAGGGGCGCGATGAGCAGTTCTTC. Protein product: CASSLERQGRDEQFF.

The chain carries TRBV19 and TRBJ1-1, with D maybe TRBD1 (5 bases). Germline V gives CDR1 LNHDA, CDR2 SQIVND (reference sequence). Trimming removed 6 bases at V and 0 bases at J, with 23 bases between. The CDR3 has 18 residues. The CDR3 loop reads CASSPNGWGEAVNTEAFF. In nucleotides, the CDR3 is TGTGCCAGTAGCCCGAATGGGTGGGGGGAGGCGGTGAACACTGAAGCTTTCTTT.

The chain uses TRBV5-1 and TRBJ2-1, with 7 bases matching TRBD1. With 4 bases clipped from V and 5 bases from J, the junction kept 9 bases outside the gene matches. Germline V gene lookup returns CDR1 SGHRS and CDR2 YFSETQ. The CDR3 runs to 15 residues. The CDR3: CASSQGVEVHNEQFF. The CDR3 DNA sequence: TGCGCCAGCAGCCAGGGGGTCGAGGTCCACAATGAGCAGTTCTTC.

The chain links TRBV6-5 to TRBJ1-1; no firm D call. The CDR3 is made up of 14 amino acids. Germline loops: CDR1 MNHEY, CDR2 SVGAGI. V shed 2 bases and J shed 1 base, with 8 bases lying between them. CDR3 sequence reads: CASSYSRRNTEAFF. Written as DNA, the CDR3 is TGTGCCAGCAGTTACAGTAGGAGGAACACTGAAGCTTTCTTT.

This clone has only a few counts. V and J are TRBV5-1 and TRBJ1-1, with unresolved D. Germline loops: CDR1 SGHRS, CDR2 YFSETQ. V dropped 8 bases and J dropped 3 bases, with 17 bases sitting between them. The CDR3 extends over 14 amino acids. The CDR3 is CASHNSPEDTEAFF. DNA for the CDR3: TGCGCCAGTCATAACTCGCCAGAGGACACTGAAGCTTTCTTT.

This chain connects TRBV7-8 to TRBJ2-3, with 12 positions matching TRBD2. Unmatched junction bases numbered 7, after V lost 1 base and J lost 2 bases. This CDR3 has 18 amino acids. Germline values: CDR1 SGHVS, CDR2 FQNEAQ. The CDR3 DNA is TGTGCCAGCAGCTTAGTACTCTGGACTAGCGGGATCACAGATACGCAGTATTTT. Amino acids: CASSLVLWTSGITDTQYF.

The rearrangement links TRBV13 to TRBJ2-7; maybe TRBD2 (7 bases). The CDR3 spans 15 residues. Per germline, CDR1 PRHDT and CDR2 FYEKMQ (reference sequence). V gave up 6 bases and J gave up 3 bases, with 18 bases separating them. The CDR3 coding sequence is TGTGCCAGCAGGCCAAGGTCGGGGGGCTACTACGAGCAGTACTTC. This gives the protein CASRPRSGGYYEQYF.

CDR3 sequence reads: CASSSRAAASGANVLTF. CDR3 bases: TGTGCCAGCAGTTCCAGGGCGGCGGCCTCTGGGGCCAACGTCCTGACTTTC. This sequence joins TRBV28 and TRBJ2-6; tentatively, D is TRBD1 (5 bases). V lost 4 bases to trimming and J lost 0 bases, with 13 bases between them. The CDR3 runs 17 residues. Germline V gene sequence: CDR1 MDHEN, CDR2 SYDVKM. Filled out from reference TRBV28 and TRBJ2-6, the complete variable domain reads DVKVTQSSRYLVKRTGEKVFLECVQDMDHENMFWYRQDPGLGLRLIYFSYDVKMKEKGDIPEGYSVSREKKERFSLILESASTNQTSMYLCASSSRAAASGANVLTFGAGSRLTVL.

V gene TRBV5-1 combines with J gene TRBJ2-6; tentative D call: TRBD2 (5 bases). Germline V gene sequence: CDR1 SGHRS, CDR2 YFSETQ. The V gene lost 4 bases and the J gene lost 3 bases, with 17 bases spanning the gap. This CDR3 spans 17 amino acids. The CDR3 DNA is TGCGCCAGCAGCCCGGGCTTAATTGGAGGTGGGGCCAACGTCCTGACTTTC. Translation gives CASSPGLIGGGANVLTF.

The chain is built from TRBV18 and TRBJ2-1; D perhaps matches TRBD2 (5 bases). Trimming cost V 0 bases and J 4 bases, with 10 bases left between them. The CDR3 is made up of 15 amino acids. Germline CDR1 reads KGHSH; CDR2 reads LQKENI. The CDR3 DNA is TGTGCCAGCTCACCACCTGACGGCGGGTACAATGAGCAGTTCTTC. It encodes CASSPPDGGYNEQFF.

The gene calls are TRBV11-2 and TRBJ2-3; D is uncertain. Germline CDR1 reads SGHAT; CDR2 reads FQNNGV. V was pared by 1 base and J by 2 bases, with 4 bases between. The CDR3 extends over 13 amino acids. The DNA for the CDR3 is TGTGCCAGCAGCTTAGTCCACACAGATACGCAGTATTTT. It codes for CASSLVHTDTQYF. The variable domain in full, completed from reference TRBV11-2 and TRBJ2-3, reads EAGVAQSPRYKIIEKRQSVAFWCNPISGHATLYWYQQILGQGPKLLIQFQNNGVVDDSQLPKDRFSAERLKGVDSTLKIQPAKLEDSAVYLCASSLVHTDTQYFGPGTRLTVL.

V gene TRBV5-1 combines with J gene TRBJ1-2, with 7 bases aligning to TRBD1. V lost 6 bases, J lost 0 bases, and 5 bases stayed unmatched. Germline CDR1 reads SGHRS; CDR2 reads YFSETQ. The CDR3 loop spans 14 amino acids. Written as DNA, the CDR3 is TGCGCCAGCACCCCAGGGGGGCCTAACTATGGCTACACCTTC. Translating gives CASTPGGPNYGYTF. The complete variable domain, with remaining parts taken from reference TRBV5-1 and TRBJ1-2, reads KAGVTQTPRYLIKTRGQQVTLSCSPISGHRSVSWYQQTPGQGLQFLFEYFSETQRNKGNFPGRFSGRQFSNSRSEMNVSTLELGDSALYLCASTPGGPNYGYTFGSGTRLTVV.

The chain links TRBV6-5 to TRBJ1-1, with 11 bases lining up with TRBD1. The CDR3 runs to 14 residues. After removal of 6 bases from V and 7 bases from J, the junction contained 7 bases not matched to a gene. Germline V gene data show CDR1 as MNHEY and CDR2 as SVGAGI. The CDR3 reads CASSGQGARGEAFF. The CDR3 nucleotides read TGTGCCAGCAGCGGACAGGGGGCGCGGGGTGAAGCTTTCTTT.

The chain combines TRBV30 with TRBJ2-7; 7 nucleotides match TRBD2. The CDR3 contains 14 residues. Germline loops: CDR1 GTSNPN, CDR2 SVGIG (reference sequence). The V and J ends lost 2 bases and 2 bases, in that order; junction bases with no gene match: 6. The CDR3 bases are TGTGCCTGGAGTCAGCGGGGTAGGACCTACGAGCAGTACTTC. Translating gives CAWSQRGRTYEQYF.

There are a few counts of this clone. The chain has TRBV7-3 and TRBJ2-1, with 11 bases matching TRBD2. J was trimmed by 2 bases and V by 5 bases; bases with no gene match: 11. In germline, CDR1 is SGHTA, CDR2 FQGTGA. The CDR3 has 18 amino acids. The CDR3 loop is CASSLTGGTSGTYNEQFF. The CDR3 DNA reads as TGTGCCAGCAGCCTGACCGGCGGGACTAGCGGCACCTACAATGAGCAGTTCTTC.

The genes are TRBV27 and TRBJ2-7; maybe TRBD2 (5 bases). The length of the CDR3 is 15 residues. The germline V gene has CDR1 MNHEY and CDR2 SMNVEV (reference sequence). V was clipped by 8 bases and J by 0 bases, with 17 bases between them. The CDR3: CASRGGEPFSYEQYF. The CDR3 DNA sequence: TGTGCCAGCCGAGGAGGCGAGCCATTCTCCTACGAGCAGTACTTC.

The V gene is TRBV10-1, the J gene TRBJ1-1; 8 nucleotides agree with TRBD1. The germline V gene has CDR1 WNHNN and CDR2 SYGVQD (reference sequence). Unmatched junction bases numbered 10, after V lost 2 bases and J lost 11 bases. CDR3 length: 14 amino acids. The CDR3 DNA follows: TGCGCCAGCAGTGAGACCCGGACAGGGCACGGGGCTTTCTTT. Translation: CASSETRTGHGAFF.

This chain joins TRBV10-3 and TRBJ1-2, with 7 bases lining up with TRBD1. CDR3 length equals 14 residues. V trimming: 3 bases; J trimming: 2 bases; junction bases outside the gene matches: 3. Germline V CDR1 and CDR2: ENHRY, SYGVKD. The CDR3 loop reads CAISDPTGNYGYTF. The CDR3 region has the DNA TGTGCCATCAGTGACCCGACAGGGAACTATGGCTACACCTTC.

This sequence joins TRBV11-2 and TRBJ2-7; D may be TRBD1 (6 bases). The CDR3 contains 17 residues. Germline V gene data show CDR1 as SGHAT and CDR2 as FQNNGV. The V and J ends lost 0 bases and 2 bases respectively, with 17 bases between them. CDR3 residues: CASSLEITGSGAYEQYF. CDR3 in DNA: TGTGCCAGCAGCTTAGAAATAACAGGGAGTGGAGCCTACGAGCAGTACTTC.

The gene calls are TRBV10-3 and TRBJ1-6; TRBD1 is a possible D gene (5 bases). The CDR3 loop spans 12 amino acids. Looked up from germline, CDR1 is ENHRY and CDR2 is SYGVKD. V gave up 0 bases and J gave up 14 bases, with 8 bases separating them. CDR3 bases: TGTGCCATCAGTGAGTCACAGGAATCCCTCCACTTT. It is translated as CAISESQESLHF.

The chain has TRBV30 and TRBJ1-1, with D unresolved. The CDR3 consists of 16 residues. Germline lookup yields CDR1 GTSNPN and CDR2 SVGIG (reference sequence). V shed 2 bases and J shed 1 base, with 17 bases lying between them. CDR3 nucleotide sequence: TGTGCCTGGAGTCCTGGCCCGGGAGGTGGGAACACTGAAGCTTTCTTT. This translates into CAWSPGPGGGNTEAFF.

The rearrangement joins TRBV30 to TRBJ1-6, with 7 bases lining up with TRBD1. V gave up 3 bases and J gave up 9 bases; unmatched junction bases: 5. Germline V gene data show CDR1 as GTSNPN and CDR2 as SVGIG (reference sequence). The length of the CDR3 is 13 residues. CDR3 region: CAWRAGGSSPLHF. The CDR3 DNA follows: TGTGCCTGGAGGGCAGGGGGGAGTTCACCCCTCCACTTT.

The CDR3 nucleotides read TGTGCCAGTAGTATTGGGGCCGGGGGTGAAGCTTTCTTT. Amino acid sequence: CASSIGAGGEAFF. The rearrangement links TRBV19 to TRBJ1-1; tentative D call: TRBD1 (5 bases). This CDR3 contains 13 residues. Germline CDR1 reads LNHDA; CDR2 reads SQIVND (reference sequence). V was clipped by 3 bases and J by 7 bases, with 12 bases between them.

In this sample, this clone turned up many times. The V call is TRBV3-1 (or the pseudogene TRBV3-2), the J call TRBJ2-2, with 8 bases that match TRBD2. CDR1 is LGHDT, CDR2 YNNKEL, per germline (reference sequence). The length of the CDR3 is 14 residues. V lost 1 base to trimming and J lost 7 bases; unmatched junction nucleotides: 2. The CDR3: CASSQGSGSGELFF. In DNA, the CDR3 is TGTGCCAGCAGCCAAGGCAGCGGGAGCGGGGAGCTGTTTTTT.